This T cell receptor beta chain was recorded in a study of regulatory T cells in long-lasting Graves disease. TCR beta libraries were built with iRepertoire HTBI primers and Arm-PCR of CDR3 regions. TCRdb reprocessed the multiplex PCR reads via MiXCR and lists one record per CDR3 protein. The data hold some 460,000 distinct CDR3 sequences, with about 17% observed a single time. Trimming left V 3 bases short and J 2 bases short, with 8 bases between. Germline loops: CDR1 DFQATT, CDR2 SNEGSKA (reference sequence). The CDR3 sequence is 12 residues long. Described time point: newly diagnosed GD, antithyroid drugs for less than 3 months. Extracted PBMC RNA gave rise to the TCR library. This clonotype was seen at least ten times. These sequences were also reported in another study, on T cells in Graves' hyperthyroidism and ophthalmopathy.

The sample here was peripheral blood mononuclear cells (PBMCs), taken at new diagnosis, from a patient treated with antithyroid drugs. This rearrangement joins TRBV20-1 to TRBJ2-7; D ambiguous. This clonotype originated in a man aged 35 to 55 with Graves disease. Here the CDR3 DNA reads TGCAGTGCTAGCGTCGTAACCTACGAGCAGTACTTC. Its protein product is CSASVVTYEQYF.